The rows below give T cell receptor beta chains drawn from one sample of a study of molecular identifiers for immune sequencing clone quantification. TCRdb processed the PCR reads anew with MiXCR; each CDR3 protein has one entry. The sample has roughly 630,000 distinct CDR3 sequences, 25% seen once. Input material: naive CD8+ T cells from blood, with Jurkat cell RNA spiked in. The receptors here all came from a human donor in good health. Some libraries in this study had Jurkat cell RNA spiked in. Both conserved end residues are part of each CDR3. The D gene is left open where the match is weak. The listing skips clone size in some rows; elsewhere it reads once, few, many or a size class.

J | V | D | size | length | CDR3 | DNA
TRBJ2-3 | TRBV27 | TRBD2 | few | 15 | CASRLGLAVTDTQYF | TGTGCCAGCAGACTCGGACTAGCTGTCACAGATACGCAGTATTTT
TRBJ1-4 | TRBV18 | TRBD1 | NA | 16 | CASSPSGTGVNEKLFF | TGTGCCAGCTCACCCTCCGGGACAGGGGTAAATGAAAAACTGTTTTTT
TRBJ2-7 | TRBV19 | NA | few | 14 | CASSPQTVFLEQYF | TGTGCCAGTAGTCCCCAGACTGTTTTCCTCGAGCAGTACTTC
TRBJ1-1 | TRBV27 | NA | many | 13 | CASSLRGGTEAFF | TGTGCCAGCAGTTTAAGGGGAGGCACTGAAGCTTTCTTT
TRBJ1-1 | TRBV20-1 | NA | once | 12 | CSASNFGPEAFF | TGCAGTGCTAGTAACTTTGGGCCTGAAGCTTTCTTT
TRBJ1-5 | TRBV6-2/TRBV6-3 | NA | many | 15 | CASSLSREGNQPQHF | TGTGCCAGCAGCCTCTCCAGGGAGGGCAATCAGCCCCAGCATTTT
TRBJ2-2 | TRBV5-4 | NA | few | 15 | CASREGPTNTGELFF | TGTGCCAGCAGAGAAGGACCCACGAACACCGGGGAGCTGTTTTTT
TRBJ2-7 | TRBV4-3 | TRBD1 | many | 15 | CASSQDWNRGYEQYF | TGCGCCAGCAGCCAAGATTGGAACAGGGGATACGAGCAGTACTTC
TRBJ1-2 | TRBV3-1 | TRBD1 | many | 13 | CASSQTGGYGYTF | TGTGCCAGCAGCCAAACAGGGGGCTATGGCTACACCTTC
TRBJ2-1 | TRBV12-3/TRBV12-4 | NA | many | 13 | CASSGLVRDEQFF | TGTGCCAGCAGTGGACTGGTCAGGGATGAGCAGTTCTTC
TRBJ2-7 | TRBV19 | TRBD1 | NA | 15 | CASKLTGGALDEQYF | TGTGCCAGTAAGCTCACAGGGGGCGCGTTGGACGAGCAGTACTTC
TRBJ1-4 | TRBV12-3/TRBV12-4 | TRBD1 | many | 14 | CASSGQGVAEKLFF | TGTGCCAGCAGTGGACAGGGCGTTGCTGAAAAACTGTTTTTT
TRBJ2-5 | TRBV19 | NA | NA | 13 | CASSIKGWETQYF | TGTGCCAGTAGTATAAAGGGCTGGGAGACCCAGTACTTC
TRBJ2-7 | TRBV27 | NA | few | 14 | CASSPTRVLDEQYF | TGTGCCAGCAGCCCTACCCGGGTCCTGGACGAGCAGTACTTC
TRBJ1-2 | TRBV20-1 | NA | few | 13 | CSARIQRSYGYTF | TGCAGTGCTAGAATCCAGAGATCCTATGGCTACACCTTC
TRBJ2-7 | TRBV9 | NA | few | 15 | CASSVGGAMTYEQYF | TGTGCCAGCAGCGTAGGTGGAGCAATGACCTACGAGCAGTACTTC
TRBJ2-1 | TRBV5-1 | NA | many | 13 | CASSRESYNEQFF | TGCGCCAGCAGTCGTGAATCCTACAATGAGCAGTTCTTC
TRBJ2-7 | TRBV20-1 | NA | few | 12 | CSASSGEYEQYF | TGCAGTGCCAGCAGTGGGGAGTACGAGCAGTACTTC
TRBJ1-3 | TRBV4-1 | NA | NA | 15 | CASSQDQIPGNTIYF | TGCGCCAGCAGCCAAGACCAGATTCCTGGAAACACCATATATTTT
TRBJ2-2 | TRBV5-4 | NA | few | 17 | CASSLGLPTLNTGELFF | TGTGCCAGCAGCTTGGGACTGCCTACCCTAAACACCGGGGAGCTGTTTTTT
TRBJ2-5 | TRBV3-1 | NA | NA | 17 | CASSQESRAGRRETQYF | TGTGCCAGCAGCCAAGAGAGCAGGGCGGGGCGGAGGGAGACCCAGTACTTC
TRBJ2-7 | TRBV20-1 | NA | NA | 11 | CSAMTSYEQYF | TGCAGTGCCATGACTAGCTACGAGCAGTACTTC
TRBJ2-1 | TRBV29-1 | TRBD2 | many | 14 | CSVVAGGPYNEQFF | TGCAGCGTCGTAGCGGGAGGGCCCTACAATGAGCAGTTCTTC
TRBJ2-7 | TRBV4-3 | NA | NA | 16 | CASSQDIIGIIYAQYF | TGCGCCAGCAGCCAAGATATCATTGGCATCATCTACGCGCAGTACTTC
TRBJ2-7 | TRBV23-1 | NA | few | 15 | CASSQSGTGIHEQYF | TGCGCCAGCAGTCAATCGGGAACAGGGATCCACGAGCAGTACTTC
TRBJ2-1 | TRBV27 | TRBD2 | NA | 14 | CASSYSGNGNEQFF | TGTGCCAGCAGTTACAGCGGGAATGGCAATGAGCAGTTCTTC
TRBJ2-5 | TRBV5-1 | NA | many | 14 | CASSPLGSQETQYF | TGCGCCAGCAGCCCCCTTGGGTCCCAAGAGACCCAGTACTTC
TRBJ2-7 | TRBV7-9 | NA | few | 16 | CASSRISGGGSYEQYF | TGTGCCAGCAGCCGTATTTCCGGCGGAGGATCCTACGAGCAGTACTTC
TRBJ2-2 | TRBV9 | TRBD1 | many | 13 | CASGTANTGELFF | TGTGCCAGCGGGACAGCGAACACCGGGGAGCTGTTTTTT
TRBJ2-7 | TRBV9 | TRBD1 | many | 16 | CASSGFVTGPAYEQYF | TGTGCCAGCAGTGGATTTGTGACAGGGCCCGCATACGAGCAGTACTTC
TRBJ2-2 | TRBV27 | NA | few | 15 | CASSLRGQGRWELFF | TGTGCCAGCAGTTTGAGAGGGCAGGGGAGGTGGGAGCTGTTTTTT
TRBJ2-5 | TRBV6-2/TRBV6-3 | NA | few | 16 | CASSYRQGKGEETQYF | TGTGCCAGCAGTTATCGGCAGGGTAAGGGCGAAGAGACCCAGTACTTC
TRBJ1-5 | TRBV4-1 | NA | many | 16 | CASSRSTGLGNQPQHF | TGCGCCAGCAGCCGATCTACAGGGCTTGGCAATCAGCCCCAGCATTTT
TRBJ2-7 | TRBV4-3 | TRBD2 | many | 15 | CASSQDSSGRAEQYF | TGCGCCAGCAGCCAAGATTCTAGCGGGAGAGCAGAGCAGTACTTC
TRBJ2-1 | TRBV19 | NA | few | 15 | CASSIVPTSYNEQFF | TGTGCCAGTAGTATAGTCCCCACCAGTTACAATGAGCAGTTCTTC
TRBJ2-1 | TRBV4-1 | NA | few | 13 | CASSPQSLNEQFF | TGCGCCAGCAGCCCTCAGAGTCTCAATGAGCAGTTCTTC
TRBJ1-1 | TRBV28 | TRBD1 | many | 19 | CASSTDHIPSGGASTEAFF | TGTGCCAGCAGCACCGACCATATACCTTCAGGGGGCGCATCCACTGAAGCTTTCTTT
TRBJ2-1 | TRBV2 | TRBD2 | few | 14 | CASTLAGGSNEQFF | TGTGCCAGCACACTAGCGGGGGGATCCAATGAGCAGTTCTTC
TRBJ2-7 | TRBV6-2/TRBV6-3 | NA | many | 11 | CASSSLYEQYF | TGTGCCAGCAGTTCTCTCTACGAGCAGTACTTC
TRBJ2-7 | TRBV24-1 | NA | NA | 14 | CATSDSWDPYEQYF | TGTGCCACCAGTGATTCTTGGGACCCATACGAGCAGTACTTC
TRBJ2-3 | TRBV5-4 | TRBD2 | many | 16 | CASSFGLAGVEDTQYF | TGTGCCAGCAGCTTTGGACTAGCGGGAGTTGAAGATACGCAGTATTTT
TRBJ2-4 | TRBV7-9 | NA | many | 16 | CASSSDDNPAKNIQYF | TGTGCCAGCAGCTCGGATGACAATCCAGCCAAAAACATTCAGTACTTC
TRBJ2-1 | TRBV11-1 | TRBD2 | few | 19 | CASSPRPSEAGGIYNEQFF | TGTGCCAGCAGCCCGCGACCCTCCGAGGCGGGAGGGATTTACAATGAGCAGTTCTTC
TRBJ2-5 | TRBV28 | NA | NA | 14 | CASSRREFQETQYF | TGTGCCAGCAGTCGGAGGGAGTTCCAAGAGACCCAGTACTTC
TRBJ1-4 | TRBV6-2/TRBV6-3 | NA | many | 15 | CASSSVQGGFEKLFF | TGTGCCAGCAGCTCCGTACAGGGAGGTTTTGAAAAACTGTTTTTT